A selection of T cell receptor beta chains follows, all from one sample in a study of cytomegalovirus exposure and HLA in healthy donors. Here immunoSEQ multiplex PCR was the method, and the copy in TCRdb shows in-frame clones only, minus some. In the table there are roughly 80,000 clones, roughly four fifths of which are singletons. Sequencing input: PBMCs. The source of these receptors is a woman aged 50 to 60 in good health and CMV-seropositive. Each CDR3 is given with its conserved first and last residue. The order of the fields is J gene, V gene, clone size, D gene, CDR3 protein, CDR3 DNA. A D gene is named only where the DNA matches it firmly. A row's size may be missing; if present it is once, few, many or a size class.

>TRBJ2-3|TRBV29-1|-|TRBD2
CSVAPEGRVEYF
TGCAGCGTCGCCCCGGAAGGGAGGGTCGAGTATTTT
>TRBJ1-1|TRBV7-9|-|-
CASSQGRGEAFF
TGTGCCAGCAGCCAAGGTAGAGGAGAAGCTTTCTTT
>TRBJ2-1|TRBV5-6|-|TRBD2
CASSFGTSGRYEQFF
TGTGCCAGCAGCTTTGGGACTAGCGGGAGGTATGAGCAGTTCTTC
>TRBJ2-7|TRBV6-1|-|TRBD2
CASSENGRDEQYF
TGTGCCAGCAGTGAAAATGGGAGGGACGAGCAGTACTTC
>TRBJ1-1|TRBV6-6|-|-
CASIRYTEAFF
TGTGCCAGCATTCGTTACACTGAAGCTTTCTTT
>TRBJ2-1|TRBV10-1|-|TRBD1
CASSESTGQGDEQFF
TGCGCCAGCAGTGAGTCGACAGGACAGGGCGATGAGCAGTTCTTC
>TRBJ2-1|TRBV7-6|few|-
CASSLAGLAEDEQFF
TGTGCCAGCAGCTTAGCGGGGTTAGCGGAGGATGAGCAGTTCTTC
>TRBJ1-5|TRBV21-1|-|-
CATLAGGGNQPQHF
TGTGCCACCCTTGCAGGTGGAGGGAATCAGCCCCAGCATTTT
>TRBJ2-3|TRBV19|-|TRBD2
CASSMELAGARDTQYF
TGTGCCAGTAGTATGGAGCTAGCGGGAGCCCGGGATACGCAGTATTTT
>TRBJ2-1|TRBV2|-|TRBD1
CATSGTGTGYNEQFF
TGTGCCACCAGCGGGACGGGGACAGGGTACAATGAGCAGTTCTTC
>TRBJ2-5|TRBV10-3|-|-
CAISPIRGTQETQYF
TGTGCCATCAGTCCAATTAGAGGGACTCAAGAGACCCAGTACTTC